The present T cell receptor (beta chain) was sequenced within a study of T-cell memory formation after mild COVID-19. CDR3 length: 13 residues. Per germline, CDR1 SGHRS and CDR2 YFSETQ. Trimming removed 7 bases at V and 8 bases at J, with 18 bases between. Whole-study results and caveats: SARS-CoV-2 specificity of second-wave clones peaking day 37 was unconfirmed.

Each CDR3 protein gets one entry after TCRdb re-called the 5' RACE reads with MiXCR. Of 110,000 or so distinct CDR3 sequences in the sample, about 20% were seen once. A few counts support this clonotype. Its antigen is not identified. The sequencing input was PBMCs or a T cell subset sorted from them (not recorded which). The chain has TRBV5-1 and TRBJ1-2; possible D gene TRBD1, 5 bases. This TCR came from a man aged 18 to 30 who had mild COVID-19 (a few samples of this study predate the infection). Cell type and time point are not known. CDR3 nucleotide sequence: TGCGCCAGCGGAATAACCGGGACGTCGGGCTACACCTTC. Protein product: CASGITGTSGYTF.